Listed below are T cell receptor beta chains from one sample, sequenced in a study of sequential checkpoint blockade in melanoma. Sequenced by immunoSEQ multiplex PCR; TCRdb stores in-frame clones only, minus some. The sample yields about 19,000 clones, around 75% seen once. The material sequenced was CD8+ T cells sorted from blood (inferred from file names), taken from a patient given nivolumab and ipilimumab in sequence. These receptors all come from a human donor with melanoma. Each CDR3 is given with its conserved first and last residue. The D gene is left open where the match is weak. Part of the rows lack a size; the others show once, few, many or a class for expanded clones.

TRBJ2-1 | TRBD2 | TRBV19 | once | TGTGCCAGTAGTATTCAGGGCGGGAGGTCCTACAATGAGCAGTTCTTC | CASSIQGGRSYNEQFF
TRBJ2-7 | - | TRBV11-1 | - | TGTGCCAGCAGCCACAGGGAAATCCACGAGCAGTACTTC | CASSHREIHEQYF
TRBJ1-1 | - | TRBV5-4 | few | TGTGCCAGCAGCTTGCTTCGGGAGATCACTGAAGCTTTCTTT | CASSLLREITEAFF
TRBJ1-6 | TRBD1 | TRBV5-1 | - | TGCGCCAGCAGCTCGGACAGGGAGTATTCACCCCTCCACTTT | CASSSDREYSPLHF
TRBJ2-7 | TRBD2 | TRBV7-2 | - | TGTGCCAGCAGCTTAGGCTCGATTACTAGCGGGAGGACTCGAGAGCAGTACTTC | CASSLGSITSGRTREQYF
TRBJ2-7 | - | TRBV4-1 | - | TGCGCCAGCAGCCTCGTCCCCGGGACATCCCCATACGAGCAGTACTTC | CASSLVPGTSPYEQYF
TRBJ2-1 | - | TRBV27 | - | TGTGCCAGCAGTTTATCTCCTAACCTGAACAATGAGCAGTTCTTC | CASSLSPNLNNEQFF
TRBJ1-2 | - | TRBV7-9 | - | TGTGCCAGCAGCTTGGGGCAGAGCTATGGCTACACCTTC | CASSLGQSYGYTF
TRBJ1-5 | - | TRBV6-5 | - | TGTGCCAGCAGTCCCGGGAGCAGCAATCAGCCCCAGCATTTT | CASSPGSSNQPQHF
TRBJ2-7 | - | TRBV7-3 | - | TGTGCCAGCAGCTTAGGATCCGCAGGCCCCTACGAGCAGTACTTC | CASSLGSAGPYEQYF
TRBJ2-7 | TRBD1 | TRBV27 | - | TGTGCCAGCCGGGACGGGGACAGGGGGTTTTACGAGCAGTACTTC | CASRDGDRGFYEQYF
TRBJ2-1 | - | TRBV29-1 | - | TGCAGCGTTGAAGGTGGGAGGCTAGCGACCTCCTACAATGAGCAGTTCTTC | CSVEGGRLATSYNEQFF
TRBJ1-1 | TRBD1 | TRBV7-8 | few | TGTGCCAGCAGCTTAGTTAAGACAGGGGCAGCTGAAGCTTTCTTT | CASSLVKTGAAEAFF
TRBJ1-3 | - | TRBV13 | few | TGTGCCAGCAGCTTAGAGCGAGAACTTGAAAACACCATATATTTT | CASSLERELENTIYF
TRBJ1-1 | - | TRBV19 | - | TGTGCCAGTACCCCCTTGGGGGCAACGAACACTGAAGCTTTCTTT | CASTPLGATNTEAFF
TRBJ1-1 | - | TRBV28 | - | TGTGCCAGCATGCCGGTCCCCGCAAGGACTGAGGCTTTCTTT | CASMPVPARTEAFF
TRBJ1-5 | - | TRBV7-9 | - | TGTGCCAGCAGCTCCGAGAGACAGCCCCAGCATTTT | CASSSERQPQHF
TRBJ1-4 | - | TRBV19 | few | TGTGCCAGTAGTACCCCAGAAGGGGAAGGTGAAAAACTGTTTTTT | CASSTPEGEGEKLFF
TRBJ1-4 | TRBD1 | TRBV6-4 | - | TGTGCCAGCAGTGACGCCTTCCGGGACAGGGAGGTGAGGACTAATGAAAAACTGTTTTTT | CASSDAFRDREVRTNEKLFF
TRBJ2-7 | - | TRBV7-9 | - | TGTGCCAGCAGCTTAGCAGGACAGTACCTACGAGAGCAGTACTTC | CASSLAGQYLREQYF
TRBJ2-7 | TRBD1 | TRBV30 | few | TGTGCCTGGAGTGTCCCCGGGACAGGGTCCTACGAGCAGTACTTC | CAWSVPGTGSYEQYF
TRBJ2-7 | - | TRBV27 | - | TGTGCCAGCAGTTTGGCAGAAGGGGCCTACGAGCAGTACTTC | CASSLAEGAYEQYF
TRBJ1-4 | TRBD1 | TRBV28 | - | TGTGCCAGCACCCTGACAGGGATTAATGAAAAACTGTTTTTT | CASTLTGINEKLFF
TRBJ2-1 | TRBD2 | TRBV6-4 | few | TGTGCCAGCAGTGCCGGGACTAACAATGAGCAGTTCTTC | CASSAGTNNEQFF
TRBJ1-1 | - | TRBV5-1 | - | TGCGCCAGCAGCTCGGTGGGGGGTTGGTCGGACACTGAAGCTTTCTTT | CASSSVGGWSDTEAFF
TRBJ2-7 | TRBD2 | TRBV10-3 | medium-sized | TGTGCCATCAGGAACTCGGGGGGCTACGAGCAGTACTTC | CAIRNSGGYEQYF
TRBJ2-2 | - | TRBV27 | few | TGTGCCAGCAGTTTAGGTGGACTCGGGGAGCTGTTTTTT | CASSLGGLGELFF
TRBJ1-2 | TRBD1 | TRBV27 | - | TGTGCCAGCAGGCGGACAGGGGGCCTCTATGGCTACACCTTC | CASRRTGGLYGYTF
TRBJ2-7 | TRBD2 | TRBV25-1 | - | TGTGCCAGCAGTTCTCGGACTAGCGAATACGAGCAGTACTTC | CASSSRTSEYEQYF
TRBJ2-6 | - | TRBV7-7 | - | TGTGCCAGCAGCTATATTGTTCCACAAAGTCGGGCCAACGTCCTGACTTTC | CASSYIVPQSRANVLTF
TRBJ2-3 | - | TRBV6-5 | - | TGTGCCAGCAGCTGGTCCAGGGTGACCACAGATACGCAGTATTTT | CASSWSRVTTDTQYF
TRBJ2-1 | - | TRBV15 | - | TGTGCCACCGCGGATAGCGGCTACAATGAGCAGTTCTTC | CATADSGYNEQFF
TRBJ1-2 | TRBD1 | TRBV15 | - | TGTGCCACCAGCTTACCGGGACAGGGACCTCGATACTATGGCTACACCTTC | CATSLPGQGPRYYGYTF
TRBJ2-7 | TRBD1 | TRBV7-2 | - | TGTGCCAGCAGCTTAAGGACAGGGGCCGACGAGCAGTACTTC | CASSLRTGADEQYF
TRBJ1-6 | - | TRBV5-8 | few | TGTGCCAGCAGCTTGATTAGCTATAATTCACCCCTCCACTTT | CASSLISYNSPLHF
TRBJ1-6 | - | TRBV4-3 | - | TGCGCCAGCAGCCAAGACCTGGTCAGGGATGGGGCCTATAATTCACCCCTCCACTTT | CASSQDLVRDGAYNSPLHF
TRBJ2-7 | TRBD1 | TRBV5-1 | - | TGCGCCAGCCGGACAGGGTTCGAGCAGTACTTC | CASRTGFEQYF
TRBJ2-1 | TRBD2 | TRBV9 | - | TGTGCCAGCAGCGGAGTAGCGGGGATTTCCTACAATGAGCAGTTCTTC | CASSGVAGISYNEQFF
TRBJ1-1 | - | TRBV6-6 | - | TGTGCCAGCAGACCCCTGGTGGAGTTCACTGAAGCTTTCTTT | CASRPLVEFTEAFF
TRBJ2-7 | - | TRBV6-1 | few | TGTGCCAGCAGCGTCGAGTGGGAGCAGTACTTC | CASSVEWEQYF
TRBJ2-1 | - | TRBV7-9 | few | TGTGCCAGCAGCCTGGACACAAATGAGCAGTTCTTC | CASSLDTNEQFF
TRBJ2-2 | - | TRBV7-8 | - | TGTGCCAGCAGCTTAGCTTCCACAGGGTACACCGGGGAGCTGTTTTTT | CASSLASTGYTGELFF